This TCR beta chain was identified in a study of blood T cell repertoires in COVID-19. Study as a whole: Samples representing acute and convalescent COVID-19 were sourced from the United States, Italy and Spain. T cells, B-cell-depleted T cells, or PBMCs provided the cDNA or gDNA that served as material.

Followed over time, Seattle patients had been enrolled while infection was active. TCRdb keeps only in-frame clones here, not all; method: immunoSEQ multiplex PCR. The sample shows 90,000 or so clones, 89% of them seen only once. The sequence was collected from a man in his 60s with COVID-19, enrolled during active disease. Sequenced sample: peripheral blood.

This chain's CDR3 is CASSLLRQGNYGYTF. The CDR3 DNA reads TGTGCCAGCAGCCTACTCCGACAGGGGAACTATGGCTACACCTTC. The rearrangement joins TRBV6-6 to TRBJ1-2; the match to TRBD1 covers 8 bases. The J segment lost 2 bases and the V segment lost 6 bases, leaving 8 bases of the junction unmatched. CDR3 length equals 15 residues. CDR1 and CDR2 from the germline V gene are MNHNY and SVGAGI (reference sequence).